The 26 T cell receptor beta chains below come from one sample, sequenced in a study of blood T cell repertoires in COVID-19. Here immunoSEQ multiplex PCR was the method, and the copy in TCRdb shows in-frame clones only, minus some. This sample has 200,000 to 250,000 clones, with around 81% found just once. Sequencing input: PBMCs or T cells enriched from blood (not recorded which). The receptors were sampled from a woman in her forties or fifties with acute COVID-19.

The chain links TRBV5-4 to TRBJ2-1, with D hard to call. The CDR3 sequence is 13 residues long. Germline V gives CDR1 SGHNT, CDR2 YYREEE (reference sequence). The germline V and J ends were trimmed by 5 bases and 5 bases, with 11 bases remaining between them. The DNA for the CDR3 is TGTGCCAGCAGGGCTTCACGGGACAATGAGCAGTTCTTC. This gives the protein CASRASRDNEQFF.

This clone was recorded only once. The CDR3 spells CASSPDIPALTGNTIYF. DNA of the CDR3: TGTGCCAGCTCACCAGACATCCCCGCTCTCACTGGAAACACCATATATTTT. V is TRBV18 and J is TRBJ1-3, with D uncertain. Trimming cost V 2 bases and J 2 bases, with 16 bases left between them. In germline, CDR1 is KGHSH, CDR2 LQKENI. This CDR3 is built from 17 residues.

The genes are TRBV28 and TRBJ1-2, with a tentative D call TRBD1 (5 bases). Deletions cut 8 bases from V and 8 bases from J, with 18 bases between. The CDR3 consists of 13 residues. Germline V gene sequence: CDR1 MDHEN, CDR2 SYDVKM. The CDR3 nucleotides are TGTGCCAGCCTAGGCAGGCGCCGGGGGGGCTACACCTTC. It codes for CASLGRRRGGYTF.

The CDR3 region is CASSSGGATGLSEQYF. In DNA, the CDR3 is TGTGCCAGCAGCTCCGGGGGGGCGACAGGGTTGAGCGAGCAGTACTTC. J is TRBJ2-7 and V is TRBV7-2; tentatively, D is TRBD2 (8 bases). The CDR3 covers 16 residues. V dropped 4 bases and J dropped 6 bases, with 22 bases sitting between them. The germline V gene encodes CDR1 SGHTA and CDR2 FQGNSA.

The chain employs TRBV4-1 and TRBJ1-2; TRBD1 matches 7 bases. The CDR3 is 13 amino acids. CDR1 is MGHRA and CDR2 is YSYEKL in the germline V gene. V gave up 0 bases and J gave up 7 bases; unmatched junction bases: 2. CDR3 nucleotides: TGCGCCAGCAGCCAAGAGGACAGGCCTGGCTACACCTTC. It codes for CASSQEDRPGYTF.

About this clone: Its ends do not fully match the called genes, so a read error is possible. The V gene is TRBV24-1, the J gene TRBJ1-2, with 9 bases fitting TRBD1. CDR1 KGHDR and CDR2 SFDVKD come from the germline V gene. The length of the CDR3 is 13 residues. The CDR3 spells CATRDRGNNGYTF. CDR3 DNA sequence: TGTGCCACCAGGGACAGGGGTAACAATGGCTACACCTTC.

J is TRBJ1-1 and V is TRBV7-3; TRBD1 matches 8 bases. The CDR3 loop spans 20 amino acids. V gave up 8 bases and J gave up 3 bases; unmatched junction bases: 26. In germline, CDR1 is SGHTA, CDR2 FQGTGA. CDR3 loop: CASPQSPKWTGKGWDTEAFF. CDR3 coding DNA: TGTGCCAGCCCCCAAAGCCCAAAATGGACAGGGAAAGGTTGGGACACTGAAGCTTTCTTT.

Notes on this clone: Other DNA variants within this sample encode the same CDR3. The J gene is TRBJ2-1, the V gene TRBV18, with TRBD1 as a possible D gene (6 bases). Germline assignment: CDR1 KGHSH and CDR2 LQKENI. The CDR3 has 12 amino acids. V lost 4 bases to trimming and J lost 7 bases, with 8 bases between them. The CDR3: CASSLQGNEQFF. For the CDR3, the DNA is TGTGCCAGCTCACTACAGGGAAATGAGCAGTTCTTC.

The CDR3 spells CASSYGGGQPQHF. CDR3 in DNA: TGTGCCAGCAGCTATGGGGGGGGTCAGCCCCAGCATTTT. The chain joins TRBV6-6 to TRBJ1-5; tentatively, D is TRBD1 (5 bases). Germline values: CDR1 MNHNY, CDR2 SVGAGI (reference sequence). CDR3 length: 13 residues. V lost 6 bases to trimming and J lost 6 bases, with 12 bases between them.

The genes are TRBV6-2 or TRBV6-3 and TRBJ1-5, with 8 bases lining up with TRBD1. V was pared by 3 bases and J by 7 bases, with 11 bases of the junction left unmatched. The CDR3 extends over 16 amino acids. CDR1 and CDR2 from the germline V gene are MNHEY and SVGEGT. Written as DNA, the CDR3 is TGTGCCAGCAGTTATTTGGCCAGGGGGCCTGGGCAGCCCCAGCATTTT. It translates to CASSYLARGPGQPQHF.

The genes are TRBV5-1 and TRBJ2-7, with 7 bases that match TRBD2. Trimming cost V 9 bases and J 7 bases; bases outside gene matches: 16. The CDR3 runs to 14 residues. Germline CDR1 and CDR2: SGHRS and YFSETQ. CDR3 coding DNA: TGCGCCACCTCCGAAAAAGCGGGACCAGGAGAGCAGTACTTC. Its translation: CATSEKAGPGEQYF. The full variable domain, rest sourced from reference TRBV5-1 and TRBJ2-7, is KAGVTQTPRYLIKTRGQQVTLSCSPISGHRSVSWYQQTPGQGLQFLFEYFSETQRNKGNFPGRFSGRQFSNSRSEMNVSTLELGDSALYLCATSEKAGPGEQYFGPGTRLTVT.

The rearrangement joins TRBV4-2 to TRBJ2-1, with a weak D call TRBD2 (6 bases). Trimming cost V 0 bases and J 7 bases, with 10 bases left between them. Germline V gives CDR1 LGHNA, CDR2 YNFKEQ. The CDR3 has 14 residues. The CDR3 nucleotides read TGTGCCAGCAGCCAAGATCTTGGGAGGAATGAGCAGTTCTTC. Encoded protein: CASSQDLGRNEQFF.

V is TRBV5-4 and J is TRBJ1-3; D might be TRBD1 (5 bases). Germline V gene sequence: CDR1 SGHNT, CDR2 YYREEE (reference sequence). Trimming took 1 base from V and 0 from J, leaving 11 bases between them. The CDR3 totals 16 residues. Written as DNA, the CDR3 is TGTGCCAGCAGCTTGTATAGACAGAGCTCTGGAAACACCATATATTTT. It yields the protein CASSLYRQSSGNTIYF.

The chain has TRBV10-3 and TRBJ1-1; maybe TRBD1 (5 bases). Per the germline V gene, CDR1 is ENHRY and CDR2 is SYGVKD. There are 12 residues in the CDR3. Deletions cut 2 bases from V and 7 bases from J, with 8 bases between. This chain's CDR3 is CAISEGADEAFF. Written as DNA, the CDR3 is TGTGCCATCAGTGAGGGGGCAGATGAAGCTTTCTTT.

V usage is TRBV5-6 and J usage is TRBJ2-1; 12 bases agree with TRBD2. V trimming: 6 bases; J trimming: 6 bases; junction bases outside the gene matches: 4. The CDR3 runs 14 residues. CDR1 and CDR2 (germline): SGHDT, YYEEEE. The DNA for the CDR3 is TGTGCCAGCAAGAGACTAGCGGGAGTCAATGAGCAGTTCTTC. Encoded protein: CASKRLAGVNEQFF.

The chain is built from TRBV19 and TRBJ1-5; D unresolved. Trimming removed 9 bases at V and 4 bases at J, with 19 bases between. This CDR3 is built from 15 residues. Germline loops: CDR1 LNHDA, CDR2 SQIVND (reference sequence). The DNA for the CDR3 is TGTGCCAGCTCCAGTGGGTACAGACCAAATCAGCCCCAGCATTTT. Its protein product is CASSSGYRPNQPQHF.

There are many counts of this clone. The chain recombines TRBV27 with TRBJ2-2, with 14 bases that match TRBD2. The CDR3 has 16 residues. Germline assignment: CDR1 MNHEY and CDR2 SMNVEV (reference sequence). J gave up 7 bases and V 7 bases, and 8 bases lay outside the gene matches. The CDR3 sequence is CASTEIGTSGSGELFF. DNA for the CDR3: TGTGCCAGCACTGAGATAGGGACTAGCGGGAGCGGGGAGCTGTTTTTT.

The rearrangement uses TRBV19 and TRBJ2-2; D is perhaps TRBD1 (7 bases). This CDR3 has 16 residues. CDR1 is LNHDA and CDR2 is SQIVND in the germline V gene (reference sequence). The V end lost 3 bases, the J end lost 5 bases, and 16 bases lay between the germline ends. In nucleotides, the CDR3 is TGTGCCAGTAGTATGCGCGGGGCAGGGGGGACCGGGGAGCTGTTTTTT. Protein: CASSMRGAGGTGELFF.

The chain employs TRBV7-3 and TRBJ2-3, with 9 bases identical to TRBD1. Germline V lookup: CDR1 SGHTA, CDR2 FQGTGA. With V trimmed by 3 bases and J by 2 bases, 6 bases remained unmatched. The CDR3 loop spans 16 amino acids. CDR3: CASSFGTGFFTDTQYF. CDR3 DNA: TGTGCCAGCAGCTTCGGGACAGGGTTCTTCACAGATACGCAGTATTTT.

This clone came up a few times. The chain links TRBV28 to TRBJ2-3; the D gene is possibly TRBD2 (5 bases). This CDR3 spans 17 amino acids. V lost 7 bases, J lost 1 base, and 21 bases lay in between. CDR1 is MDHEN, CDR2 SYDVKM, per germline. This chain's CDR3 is CASTSPGGSYGTDTQYF. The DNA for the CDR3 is TGTGCCAGCACCTCACCAGGCGGGTCCTACGGCACAGATACGCAGTATTTT.

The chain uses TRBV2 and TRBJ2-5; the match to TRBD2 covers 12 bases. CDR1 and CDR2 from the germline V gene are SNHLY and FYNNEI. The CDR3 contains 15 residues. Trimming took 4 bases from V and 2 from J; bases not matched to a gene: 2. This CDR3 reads CASSGLAGEQETQYF. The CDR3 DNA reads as TGTGCCAGCAGTGGACTAGCGGGGGAACAAGAGACCCAGTACTTC.

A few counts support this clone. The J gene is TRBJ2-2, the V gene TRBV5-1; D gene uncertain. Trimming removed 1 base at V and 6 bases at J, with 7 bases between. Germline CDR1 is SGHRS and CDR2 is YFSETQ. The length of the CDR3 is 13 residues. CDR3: CASSLKPAGELFF. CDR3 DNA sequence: TGCGCCAGCAGCTTGAAGCCGGCCGGGGAGCTGTTTTTT. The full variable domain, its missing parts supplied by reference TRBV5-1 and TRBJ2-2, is KAGVTQTPRYLIKTRGQQVTLSCSPISGHRSVSWYQQTPGQGLQFLFEYFSETQRNKGNFPGRFSGRQFSNSRSEMNVSTLELGDSALYLCASSLKPAGELFFGEGSRLTVL.

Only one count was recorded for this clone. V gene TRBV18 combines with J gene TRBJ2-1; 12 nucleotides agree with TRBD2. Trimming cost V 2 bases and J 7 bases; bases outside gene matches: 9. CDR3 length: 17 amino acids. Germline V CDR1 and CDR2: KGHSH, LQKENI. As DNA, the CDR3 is TGTGCCAGCTCACCAAAGCTAGCGGGAGGGCCGGGGAATGAGCAGTTCTTC. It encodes CASSPKLAGGPGNEQFF.

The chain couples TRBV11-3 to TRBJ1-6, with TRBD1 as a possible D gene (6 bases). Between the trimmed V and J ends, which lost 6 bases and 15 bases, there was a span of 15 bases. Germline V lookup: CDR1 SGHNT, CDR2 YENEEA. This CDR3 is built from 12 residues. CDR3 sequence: CASSGPGGLLHF. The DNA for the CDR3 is TGTGCCAGCAGTGGACCGGGGGGGCTCCTCCACTTT.

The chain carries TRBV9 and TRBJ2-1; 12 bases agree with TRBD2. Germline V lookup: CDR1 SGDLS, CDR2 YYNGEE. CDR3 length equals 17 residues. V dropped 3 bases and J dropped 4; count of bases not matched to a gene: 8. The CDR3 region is CASSELAGGNLYNEQFF. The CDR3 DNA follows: TGTGCCAGCAGCGAACTAGCGGGGGGTAACCTATACAATGAGCAGTTCTTC.

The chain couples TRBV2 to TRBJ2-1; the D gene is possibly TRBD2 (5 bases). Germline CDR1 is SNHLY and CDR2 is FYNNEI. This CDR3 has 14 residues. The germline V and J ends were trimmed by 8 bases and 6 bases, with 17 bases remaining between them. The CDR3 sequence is CASGGLPVSNEQFF. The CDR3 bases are TGTGCCAGCGGTGGACTTCCCGTAAGCAATGAGCAGTTCTTC.